These 23 T cell receptor beta chains originate from one sample sequenced in a study of cytomegalovirus exposure and HLA in healthy donors. Use of 60 Vbeta and 13 Jbeta primers characterized the PCR. Assay: immunoSEQ multiplex PCR; the TCRdb copy retains only in-frame clones and omits some. Of 97,000 or so clones listed, about 60% are singletons. The source material was PBMCs. Source of these receptors: a human donor in good health.

The chain employs TRBV5-4 and TRBJ2-2; TRBD2 matches at 12 bases. V was clipped by 0 bases and J by 1 base; unmatched bases: 4. The CDR3 has 18 residues. Germline lookup yields CDR1 SGHNT and CDR2 YYREEE (reference sequence). The CDR3 reads CASSLASGRARNTGELFF. CDR3 coding DNA: TGTGCCAGCAGCTTGGCTAGCGGGAGGGCCAGGAACACCGGGGAGCTGTTTTTT. The whole variable domain, remainder taken from reference TRBV5-4 and TRBJ2-2, is ETGVTQSPTHLIKTRGQQVTLRCSSQSGHNTVSWYQQALGQGPQFIFQYYREEENGRGNFPPRFSGLQFPNYSSELNVNALELDDSALYLCASSLASGRARNTGELFFGEGSRLTVL.

This clone was picked up a small number of times. The CDR3 is CASSLTYGGAGEAFF. CDR3 in DNA: TGTGCCAGCAGCTTAACGTACGGAGGGGCCGGTGAAGCTTTCTTT. The chain couples TRBV7-8 to TRBJ1-1, with TRBD1 as a possible D gene (5 bases). Germline values: CDR1 SGHVS, CDR2 FQNEAQ. The CDR3 contains 15 residues. V lost 2 bases and J lost 7, with 17 bases in between.

The V and J genes are TRBV15 and TRBJ2-1; D might be TRBD1 (6 bases). The CDR3 spans 16 residues. Germline CDR1 LNHNV, CDR2 YYDKDF (reference sequence). Trimming stripped 0 bases from V and 7 bases from J, with 16 bases between. Written as DNA, the CDR3 is TGTGCCACCAGCAGAGAGGGTACAGGGTCGATTAATGAGCAGTTCTTC. It encodes CATSREGTGSINEQFF.

The gene calls are TRBV6-1 and TRBJ2-5; possibly TRBD1 for D (6 bases). With 3 bases removed from V and 5 bases from J, the gap between germline ends came to 19 bases. The CDR3 spans 16 residues. Germline lookup yields CDR1 MNHNS and CDR2 SASEGT. The CDR3 sequence: CASSESVRGSFETQYF. CDR3 DNA sequence: TGTGCCAGCAGTGAGTCGGTTAGGGGGAGTTTTGAGACCCAGTACTTC.

This chain joins TRBV6-5 and TRBJ2-1, with TRBD1 as a possible D gene (5 bases). CDR1 is MNHEY and CDR2 is SVGAGI in the germline V gene. The CDR3 covers 15 residues. Trimming pared 5 bases from V and 6 bases from J, leaving 17 bases between. CDR3 DNA sequence: TGTGCCAGCAGTGCCCAAAGTGCAGGGCCCAATGAGCAGTTCTTC. This sequence encodes CASSAQSAGPNEQFF.

This chain uses TRBV14 with TRBJ1-2, with D possibly TRBD1 on 5 matching bases. V lost 0 bases to trimming and J lost 8 bases, with 22 bases between them. Germline CDR1 reads SGHDN; CDR2 reads FVKESK. The CDR3 covers 17 residues. The CDR3 sequence: CASSQDLLKVGTSGYTF. Here the CDR3 DNA reads TGTGCCAGCAGCCAAGATTTACTCAAGGTGGGGACTTCGGGCTACACCTTC.

This clone was recorded once. V is TRBV19 and J is TRBJ1-1, with 8 bases that match TRBD1. CDR3 length: 16 amino acids. Germline values: CDR1 LNHDA, CDR2 SQIVND (reference sequence). Unmatched junction bases numbered 6, after V lost 1 base and J lost 2 bases. The CDR3 nucleotides read TGTGCCAGTAGTATAGGGACAGGGACATTTAACACTGAAGCTTTCTTT. It yields the protein CASSIGTGTFNTEAFF.

A few counts support this clone. The rearrangement joins TRBV12-5 to TRBJ2-1; TRBD2 aligns across 10 bases. J was trimmed by 0 bases and V by 4 bases; bases with no gene match: 18. The CDR3 runs 21 residues. Germline lookup yields CDR1 LGHNT and CDR2 FRNRAP. The CDR3 nucleotides are TGTGCTAGTGGTTCTGATGAACCGGGACTAGCGCGAAGTAGCTCCTACAATGAGCAGTTCTTC. This gives the protein CASGSDEPGLARSSSYNEQFF.

This clone showed up just a few times. The J gene is TRBJ2-7, the V gene TRBV6-1; perhaps TRBD1 as D (5 bases). The germline CDR1 and CDR2 sequences are MNHNS and SASEGT. V shed 3 bases and J shed 0 bases, with 12 bases lying between them. There are 15 residues in the CDR3. The CDR3 loop reads CASSEWGPSSYEQYF. The CDR3 DNA follows: TGTGCCAGCAGTGAGTGGGGCCCCAGCTCCTACGAGCAGTACTTC.

In DNA form, the CDR3 reads TGTGCCAGTTCCTTTCTGAGGGGCTACACCTTC. This gives the protein CASSFLRGYTF. This chain uses TRBV28 with TRBJ1-2; D ambiguous. Germline V lookup: CDR1 MDHEN, CDR2 SYDVKM. Trimming took 9 bases from V and 8 from J, leaving 13 bases between them. The CDR3 is 11 amino acids.

This clone was seen a handful of times. Additional DNA sequences in this sample encode the identical CDR3. The J gene is TRBJ2-1, the V gene TRBV6-6, with TRBD1 identical over 7 bases. The CDR3 extends over 13 amino acids. Germline loops: CDR1 MNHNY, CDR2 SVGAGI (reference sequence). Losses at the gene ends were 6 bases for V and 3 bases for J; bases not matched to a gene: 2. The CDR3 DNA is TGTGCCAGCAGCCGGGACAGCTACAATGAGCAGTTCTTC. It yields the protein CASSRDSYNEQFF.

The V gene is TRBV4-1, the J gene TRBJ2-3; D might be TRBD1 (6 bases). The V end lost 5 bases, the J end lost 0 bases, and 15 bases lay between the germline ends. Germline V CDR1 and CDR2: MGHRA, YSYEKL. The CDR3 runs to 16 residues. The CDR3 spells CASSNPGDGSTDTQYF. The CDR3 nucleotides read TGCGCCAGCAGCAACCCAGGGGACGGGAGCACAGATACGCAGTATTTT.

This clone has more than one count but fewer than ten. The chain uses TRBV5-6 and TRBJ2-2; 8 nucleotides align to TRBD2. The ends lost 3 bases at V and 6 bases at J; junction bases unmatched: 13. Germline V gives CDR1 SGHDT, CDR2 YYEEEE. CDR3 length: 17 residues. CDR3 amino acids: CASSYYPTAGVAGELFF. The CDR3 coding sequence is TGTGCCAGCAGCTACTACCCCACAGCGGGAGTAGCCGGGGAGCTGTTTTTT.

This clone was seen a handful of times. Distinct nucleotide sequences in the sample also encode this CDR3. This sequence joins TRBV7-9 and TRBJ1-1; 7 nucleotides match TRBD1. The V segment lost 5 bases and the J segment 4 bases; nucleotides outside the gene matches: 1. Germline V gene lookup returns CDR1 SEHNR and CDR2 FQNEAQ (reference sequence). CDR3 length equals 12 residues. The CDR3 DNA is TGTGCCAGCAGCCCAGGGGGCACTGAAGCTTTCTTT. Its translation: CASSPGGTEAFF.

The V and J genes are TRBV10-1 and TRBJ1-2; TRBD1 matches at 9 bases. This CDR3 is 13 amino acids long. Losses at the gene ends were 5 bases for V and 7 bases for J; bases not matched to a gene: 5. In germline, CDR1 is WNHNN, CDR2 SYGVQD (reference sequence). The CDR3 spells CASSPRTGAGYTF. The CDR3 DNA follows: TGCGCCAGCAGTCCACGGACAGGGGCTGGCTACACCTTC.

The V and J genes are TRBV4-1 and TRBJ2-1, with 7 bases identical to TRBD2. J lost 8 bases, V lost 0 bases, and 7 bases had no gene match. Germline CDR1 reads MGHRA; CDR2 reads YSYEKL. The CDR3 is made up of 15 amino acids. The CDR3 sequence: CASSQEAGLGYEQFF. CDR3 coding DNA: TGCGCCAGCAGCCAAGAGGCTGGACTAGGGTATGAGCAGTTCTTC.

The chain recombines TRBV6-5 with TRBJ2-7; D is possibly TRBD1 (6 bases). The CDR3 spans 15 residues. The V end lost 2 bases, the J end lost 0 bases, and 11 bases lay between the germline ends. Per germline, CDR1 MNHEY and CDR2 SVGAGI. The CDR3 loop reads CASSYGGGHSYEQYF. The CDR3 bases are TGTGCCAGCAGTTACGGGGGCGGGCACTCCTACGAGCAGTACTTC.

The chain employs TRBV6-5 and TRBJ2-5, with D tentatively TRBD2 (7 bases). CDR1 is MNHEY, CDR2 SVGAGI, per germline. The ends were cut back, 11 bases at V and 4 bases at J, with 20 bases in the middle. The CDR3 is 14 residues long. The CDR3 loop is CAFSLGGLGETQYF. CDR3 bases: TGTGCCTTCTCTTTGGGGGGGCTTGGAGAGACCCAGTACTTC.

CDR3 coding DNA: TGTGCCATCAGTGATCCGGACAGGGATGGGGAGGCAGGCTACACCTTC. It specifies CAISDPDRDGEAGYTF. The chain has TRBV10-3 and TRBJ1-2, with 8 positions matching TRBD1. The V segment lost 3 bases and the J segment 8 bases; nucleotides outside the gene matches: 14. In germline, CDR1 is ENHRY, CDR2 SYGVKD. CDR3 size: 16 residues.

The chain carries TRBV19 and TRBJ2-1; 8 nucleotides align to TRBD2. Per germline, CDR1 LNHDA and CDR2 SQIVND (reference sequence). V shed 4 bases, J shed 0 bases, and the junction held 5 bases outside the gene matches. CDR3 size: 16 residues. This chain's CDR3 is CASSTSGFASYNEQFF. The CDR3 nucleotides are TGTGCCAGTAGTACTAGCGGGTTTGCCTCCTACAATGAGCAGTTCTTC.

The J gene is TRBJ2-2, the V gene TRBV7-9; weak D call: TRBD2 (6 bases). The CDR3 length is 16 residues. V gave up 1 base and J gave up 2 bases, with 11 bases separating them. CDR1 is SEHNR, CDR2 FQNEAQ, per germline (reference sequence). CDR3 loop: CASSLVGTSNTGELFF. The DNA for the CDR3 is TGTGCCAGCAGCTTAGTTGGGACTTCTAACACCGGGGAGCTGTTTTTT.

V is TRBV9 and J is TRBJ2-1; 10 nucleotides match TRBD2. The CDR3 loop spans 15 amino acids. Germline V lookup: CDR1 SGDLS, CDR2 YYNGEE. J lost 6 bases, V lost 0 bases, and 3 bases had no gene match. The CDR3 is CASSVDSGRFNEQFF. The CDR3 coding sequence is TGTGCCAGCAGCGTAGATAGCGGGAGGTTCAATGAGCAGTTCTTC.

CDR3 sequence (DNA): TGTGCCACCAGCAGAGGAACTCGGTCCTCTGGAAACACCATATATTTT. Translating it yields CATSRGTRSSGNTIYF. The chain is built from TRBV15 and TRBJ1-3; D unclear. The V gene lost 1 base and the J gene lost 0 bases, with 10 bases spanning the gap. Germline V gene lookup returns CDR1 LNHNV and CDR2 YYDKDF (reference sequence). The CDR3 length is 16 residues.